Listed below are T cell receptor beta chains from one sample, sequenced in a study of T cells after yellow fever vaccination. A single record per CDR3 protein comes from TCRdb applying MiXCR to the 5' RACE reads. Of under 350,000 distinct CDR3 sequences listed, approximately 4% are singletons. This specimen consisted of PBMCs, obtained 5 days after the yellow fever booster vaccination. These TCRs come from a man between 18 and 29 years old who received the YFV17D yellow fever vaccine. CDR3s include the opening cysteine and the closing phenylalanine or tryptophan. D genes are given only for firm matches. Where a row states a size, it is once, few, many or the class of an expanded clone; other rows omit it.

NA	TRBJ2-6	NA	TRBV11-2	TGTGCCAGCAGCTTTGAGGGCAACGTCCTGACTTTC	CASSFEGNVLTF
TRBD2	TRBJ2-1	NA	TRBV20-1	TGCAGTGTTCAATGGGGGGGAAACCACCGTACCTACAATGAGCAGTTCTTC	CSVQWGGNHRTYNEQFF
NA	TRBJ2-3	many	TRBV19	TGTGCCGTCGGAAATACGCAGTATTTT	CAVGNTQYF
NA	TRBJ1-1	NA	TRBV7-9	TGTGCCAGCAGCTTAGTGTCCAGTGGTCGGACTGAAGCTTTCTTT	CASSLVSSGRTEAFF
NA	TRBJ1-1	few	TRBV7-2	TGTGCCAGCAGCTTAGCGCTGGGGGGGAGAGAAGCTTTCTTT	CASSLALGGREAFF
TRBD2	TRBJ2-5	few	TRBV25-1	TGTGCCAGCAAACTAGCGGGGGGCGAGACCCAGTACTTC	CASKLAGGETQYF
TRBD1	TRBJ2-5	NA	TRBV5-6	TGTGCCAGCAGCAAACCAGGGGGAGAGACCCAGTACTTC	CASSKPGGETQYF
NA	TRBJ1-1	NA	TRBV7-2	TGTGCCAGCAGCTCTTACGGAAGCACTGAAGCTTTCTTT	CASSSYGSTEAFF
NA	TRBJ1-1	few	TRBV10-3	TGTGCCAATCGGGGGGGACGGGGACCCATGAACACTGAAGCTTTCTTT	CANRGGRGPMNTEAFF
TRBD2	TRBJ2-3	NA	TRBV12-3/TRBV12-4	TGTGCCAGCAGCCTAGCGGGGGGGCCCCATACGCAGTATTTT	CASSLAGGPHTQYF
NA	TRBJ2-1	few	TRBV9	TGTGCCAGCAGCGTTACTTATTATACAGGAGTTGGGAACAATGAGCAGTTCTTC	CASSVTYYTGVGNNEQFF
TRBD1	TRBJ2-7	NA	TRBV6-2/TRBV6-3	TGTGCCAGCAGACCGGTGACAGGGAGCGAGCAGTACTTC	CASRPVTGSEQYF
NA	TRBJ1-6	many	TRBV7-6	TGTGCCAGCAGCCCCTTGGCGGGCTTCGGACATTCACCCCTCCACTTT	CASSPLAGFGHSPLHF
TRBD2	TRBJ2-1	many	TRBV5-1	TGCGCCAGCACCCCCCTACTAGCGGGGGGCCCGGGTGAGCAGTTCTTC	CASTPLLAGGPGEQFF
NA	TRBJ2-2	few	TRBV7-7	TGTGCCAGCAGCCCCGACTGGGGGACCGGGGAGCTGTTTTTT	CASSPDWGTGELFF
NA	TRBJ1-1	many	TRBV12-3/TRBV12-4	TGTGCCAGCAGTTGGATAGGTGAAGCTTTCTTT	CASSWIGEAFF
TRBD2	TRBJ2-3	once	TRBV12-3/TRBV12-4	TGTGCCAGCAGTTCCTCGGGACTAGCGGGGGGCACAGATACGCAGTATTTT	CASSSSGLAGGTDTQYF
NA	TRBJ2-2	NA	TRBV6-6	TGTGCCAGCGCAGGGACTACAGGGATCGGGGAGCTGTTTTTT	CASAGTTGIGELFF
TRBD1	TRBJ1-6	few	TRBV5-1	TGCGCCAGCAGGCCCTGGACAGGGAATAATTCACCCCTCCACTTT	CASRPWTGNNSPLHF
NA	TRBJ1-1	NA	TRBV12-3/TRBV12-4	TGTGCCAGCATCCCCATAAACACTGAAGCTTTCTTT	CASIPINTEAFF
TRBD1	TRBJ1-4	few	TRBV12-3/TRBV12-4	TGTGCCAGCAGTGGGGGACAGGGAGCTAATGAAAAACTGTTTTTT	CASSGGQGANEKLFF
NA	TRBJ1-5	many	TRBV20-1	TGCAGTGCAAGAGCAGGGGGCAATCAGCCCCAGCATTTT	CSARAGGNQPQHF
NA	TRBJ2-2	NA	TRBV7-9	TGTGCCAGCAGCGCTCTTGCAGGGATCGGCACCGGGGAGCTGTTTTTT	CASSALAGIGTGELFF
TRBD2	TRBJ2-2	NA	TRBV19	TGTGCCAGTAGTAGGGGACTAGCGGGGGTGAGCGCTGTCGGGGAGCTGTTTTTT	CASSRGLAGVSAVGELFF
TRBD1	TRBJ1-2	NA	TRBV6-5	TGTGCCAGCAGTTATCTGGACAGGGTTAACTATGGCTACACCTTC	CASSYLDRVNYGYTF